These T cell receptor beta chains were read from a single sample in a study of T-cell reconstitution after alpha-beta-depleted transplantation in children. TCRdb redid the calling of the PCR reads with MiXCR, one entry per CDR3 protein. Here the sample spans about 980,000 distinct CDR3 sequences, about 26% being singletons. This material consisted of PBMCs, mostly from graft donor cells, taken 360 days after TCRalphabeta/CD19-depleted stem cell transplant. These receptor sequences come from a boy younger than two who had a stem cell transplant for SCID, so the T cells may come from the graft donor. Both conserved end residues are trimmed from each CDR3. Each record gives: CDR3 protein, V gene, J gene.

ASSLVSGGGQETQY	TRBV5-1	TRBJ2-5
ASSLSEGGEQF	TRBV5-1	TRBJ2-1
SPRLWARSLMNTEAF	TRBV20-1	TRBJ1-1
ASSPAPGTPREAF	TRBV4-1	TRBJ1-1
ATTMWLTANQPQH	TRBV19	TRBJ1-5
ASSVDPTGGNEQF	TRBV9	TRBJ2-1
ASSVDQHVVSDTQY	TRBV9	TRBJ2-3
ASSLGRAGVTF	TRBV12-3/TRBV12-4	TRBJ1-1
ASSFVGTGNTIY	TRBV7-2	TRBJ1-3
SVERGSGTDTQY	TRBV29-1	TRBJ2-3
ASRGSGGKQYNEQF	TRBV25-1	TRBJ2-1
SAPGQGSFAPYEQY	TRBV20-1	TRBJ2-7
ASSSQRTDTQY	TRBV7-2	TRBJ2-3
ASKSVGTTGTGELF	TRBV12-3/TRBV12-4	TRBJ2-2
SAAAGSYNEQF	TRBV20-1	TRBJ2-1
ASTFGGLTQETQY	TRBV5-1	TRBJ2-5
ASSHGSGTGTIGELF	TRBV18	TRBJ2-2
ASSRGGTGDEKLF	TRBV27	TRBJ1-4
ASSVGRGGQFSDTQY	TRBV9	TRBJ2-3
ASSSIDRNYGYT	TRBV13	TRBJ1-2
ASSIRGGSNQPQH	TRBV11-2	TRBJ1-5
SVERRVTNEKLF	TRBV29-1	TRBJ1-4
ASSNTGTGPTGELF	TRBV5-1	TRBJ2-2
ASSPDGRPSYEQY	TRBV12-3/TRBV12-4	TRBJ2-7
ASSRRDTGELF	TRBV6-1	TRBJ2-2
ASSPGEGEGYT	TRBV12-3/TRBV12-4	TRBJ1-2
ASSPIEAGEWETQY	TRBV4-2	TRBJ2-5
ASTQLDLTDTQY	TRBV5-1	TRBJ2-3
ASMTGTYEQY	TRBV28	TRBJ2-7
ASSVGLAGVLYNEQF	TRBV12-3/TRBV12-4	TRBJ2-1
ASSRGALGNQPQH	TRBV19	TRBJ1-5
ASRARTGSYNEQF	TRBV28	TRBJ2-1
ASSRQGINQPQH	TRBV2	TRBJ1-5
ASSYDSLNTEAF	TRBV6-5	TRBJ1-1
ASSARDRQQY	TRBV25-1	TRBJ2-7
ASSRGGKDQPQH	TRBV6-1	TRBJ1-5
ASRRQGSHNEQF	TRBV6-1	TRBJ2-1
ASSFEGPLGNEQF	TRBV5-1	TRBJ2-1
SARDRDSVSLTDTQY	TRBV20-1	TRBJ2-3
ASSLVLRSPLH	TRBV11-2	TRBJ1-6
ASSSSYNSGHTDTQY	TRBV12-3/TRBV12-4	TRBJ2-3
ASSPGLHTEAF	TRBV7-6	TRBJ1-1
ASSLYTGMGEAF	TRBV5-1	TRBJ1-1
ASSWGGTSGDEQF	TRBV7-2	TRBJ2-1
ASSFSSLAGGGDTQY	TRBV5-1	TRBJ2-3
SAGMDMSSYEQY	TRBV20-1	TRBJ2-7